Listed here are 19 T cell receptor beta chains from one sample, sequenced in a study of shared clonotypes between healthy human individuals. Sequencing used immunoSEQ multiplex PCR; TCRdb keeps in-frame clones, though not all of them. The sample consists of around 1,100,000 clones, approximately 80% of them appearing once. The sequenced sample consisted of memory CD4+ T cells from PBMCs. Described subset: CD45RA-negative fraction. Receptor source: a man aged 18 to 30 in good health. Some clones in this sample may be carry-over from other donors' samples.

This clone was recorded only once. One end of the junction is discordant with germline, which a read error may explain. The J gene is TRBJ1-4, the V gene TRBV19; no reliable D call. The germline CDR1 and CDR2 sequences are LNHDA and SQIVND (reference sequence). This CDR3 is built from 14 residues. The CDR3 loop reads CASTDDATNENLFF. As DNA, the CDR3 is TGTGCCAGTACCGATGACGCAACTAATGAAAACCTGTTTTTT.

The rearrangement uses TRBV11-1 and TRBJ2-7; 9 nucleotides align to TRBD1. Germline V lookup: CDR1 SGHAT, CDR2 FQDESV (reference sequence). This CDR3 contains 15 residues. Trimming cost V 0 bases and J 7 bases; bases outside gene matches: 7. This CDR3 is CASSLAPGQGIEQYF. The CDR3, as DNA: TGTGCCAGCAGCTTAGCGCCGGGACAGGGAATTGAGCAGTACTTC. Based on the CDR3 plus reference TRBV11-1 and TRBJ2-7, the full variable domain is EAEVAQSPRYKITEKSQAVAFWCDPISGHATLYWYRQILGQGPELLVQFQDESVVDDSQLPKDRFSAERLKGVDSTLKIQPAELGDSAMYLCASSLAPGQGIEQYFGPGTRLTVT.

The rearrangement uses TRBV7-2 and TRBJ2-2; possible D gene TRBD2, 5 bases. Trimming shortened V by 4 bases and J by 7 bases, and 10 bases separated the two germline ends. Germline V gives CDR1 SGHTA, CDR2 FQGNSA. The CDR3 length is 13 residues. CDR3 in amino acids: CASSSEDGGELFF. CDR3 DNA: TGTGCCAGCAGCTCGGAGGACGGCGGGGAGCTGTTTTTT.

CDR3 protein: CASSFPGGDTQYF. Written as DNA, the CDR3 is TGCGCCAGCAGCTTTCCAGGGGGGGATACGCAGTATTTT. The chain joins TRBV5-1 to TRBJ2-3, with D perhaps matching TRBD1 (7 bases). The V and J ends lost 2 bases and 6 bases respectively, with 10 bases between them. CDR3 size: 13 residues. Germline CDR1 and CDR2: SGHRS and YFSETQ.

This rearrangement joins TRBV28 to TRBJ1-3; a weak D match, TRBD1 (6 bases). This CDR3 comprises 20 residues. With 1 base removed from V and 3 bases from J, the gap between germline ends came to 25 bases. Germline loops: CDR1 MDHEN, CDR2 SYDVKM. CDR3 residues: CASSLSYPTHTGFFGNTIYF. The DNA of the CDR3 is TGTGCCAGCAGTTTATCATACCCCACCCACACAGGGTTCTTTGGAAACACCATATATTTT.

The rearrangement uses TRBV2 and TRBJ2-7; no clear D. The germline V gene has CDR1 SNHLY and CDR2 FYNNEI. Trimming left V 6 bases short and J 2 bases short, with 8 bases between. This CDR3 contains 12 residues. CDR3 protein: CASRRDTYEQYF. The DNA for the CDR3 is TGTGCCAGCAGAAGGGATACCTACGAGCAGTACTTC.

This rearrangement joins TRBV27 to TRBJ2-3; D perhaps matches TRBD2 (6 bases). CDR3 length: 15 amino acids. Germline CDR1 and CDR2: MNHEY and SMNVEV (reference sequence). With 8 bases removed from V and 3 bases from J, the gap between germline ends came to 18 bases. The CDR3 DNA reads as TGTGCCAGCCGGACCTCGGGAGATAGGACAGATACGCAGTATTTT. This encodes CASRTSGDRTDTQYF.

In its sample, this clone was seen once. This chain connects TRBV6-5 to TRBJ1-5; the D gene is possibly TRBD1 (5 bases). CDR1 MNHEY and CDR2 SVGAGI come from the germline V gene. The CDR3 spans 13 residues. Trimming stripped 11 bases from V and 0 bases from J, with 11 bases between. The CDR3 DNA is TGTGCCGCGGGGCAGAATAGCAATCAGCCCCAGCATTTT. Translating gives CAAGQNSNQPQHF.

V gene TRBV28 combines with J gene TRBJ2-7, with TRBD2 matching over 9 bases. The CDR3 is 15 amino acids. The J segment lost 5 bases and the V segment lost 6 bases, leaving 11 bases of the junction unmatched. Germline V gene lookup returns CDR1 MDHEN and CDR2 SYDVKM. The CDR3 region has the DNA TGTGCCAGCAGCCTTAGCGGGGGTCGGAGGGACGAGCAGTACTTC. This encodes CASSLSGGRRDEQYF.

J is TRBJ2-5 and V is TRBV28, with D possibly called TRBD1 or TRBD2 (6 bases each). Between the trimmed V and J ends, which lost 2 bases and 7 bases, there was a span of 17 bases. CDR3 length equals 15 residues. Germline CDR1 is MDHEN and CDR2 is SYDVKM. CDR3 bases: TGTGCCAGCAGTTTAAGGGGGTTTAGCGGTGGGACCCAGTACTTC. Its protein product is CASSLRGFSGGTQYF.

This chain joins TRBV9 and TRBJ1-2; D not certain. The V end was cut by 0 bases, the J end by 2 bases, with 11 bases between. This CDR3 contains 15 residues. The germline V gene encodes CDR1 SGDLS and CDR2 YYNGEE. For the CDR3, the DNA is TGTGCCAGCAGCGTAGTCCCCGGCGGAAACTATGGCTACACCTTC. Translating it yields CASSVVPGGNYGYTF.

The rearrangement joins TRBV2 to TRBJ2-5; 7 bases align to TRBD2. The V gene end was trimmed by 11 bases and the J gene end by 3 bases; junction bases not matched to a gene: 3. In germline, CDR1 is SNHLY, CDR2 FYNNEI. CDR3 length: 11 amino acids. The DNA for the CDR3 is TGTGCCGGGGCGGGGGAAGAGACCCAGTACTTC. Its translation: CAGAGEETQYF.

This clone was seen only a few times. This chain joins TRBV10-3 and TRBJ1-1; the match to TRBD1 covers 8 bases. This CDR3 is 15 amino acids long. The trim removed 2 bases at V and 4 bases at J, leaving 6 bases unmatched. Germline V gene lookup returns CDR1 ENHRY and CDR2 SYGVKD. CDR3 coding DNA: TGTGCCATCAGTGAGCCGGGACAGGAGAGCACTGAAGCTTTCTTT. Protein product: CAISEPGQESTEAFF.

This clone has a count of ten or more. The genes are TRBV6-5 and TRBJ1-4; D possibly corresponds to TRBD1 (5 bases). Germline V gene data show CDR1 as MNHEY and CDR2 as SVGAGI. CDR3 length: 14 residues. Between the trimmed V and J ends, which lost 4 bases and 0 bases, there was a span of 6 bases. The CDR3 sequence is CASSLTATNEKLFF. CDR3 bases: TGTGCCAGCAGTTTGACAGCAACTAATGAAAAACTGTTTTTT.

The genes are TRBV14 and TRBJ1-1; TRBD1 is a possible D gene (5 bases). CDR1 and CDR2 (germline): SGHDN, FVKESK. Trimming pared 4 bases from V and 1 base from J, leaving 16 bases between. This CDR3 comprises 16 residues. DNA of the CDR3: TGTGCCAGCAGCCCCTGGCAGGGCCAGCGGAACACTGAAGCTTTCTTT. Its translation: CASSPWQGQRNTEAFF.

The chain is built from TRBV19 and TRBJ1-2; TRBD1 matches at 7 bases. V trimming: 6 bases; J trimming: 4 bases; junction bases outside the gene matches: 5. This CDR3 region has 13 residues. The germline gives CDR1 LNHDA, CDR2 SQIVND (reference sequence). In nucleotides, the CDR3 is TGTGCCAGTAGCGCACAGGGGCCCTATGGCTACACCTTC. Amino acids: CASSAQGPYGYTF.

The chain is built from TRBV5-1 and TRBJ2-4; D is possibly TRBD2 (7 bases). CDR3 length: 16 amino acids. Germline CDR1 reads SGHRS; CDR2 reads YFSETQ. Trimming removed 0 bases from V and 5 bases from J, with 15 bases in between. This chain's CDR3 is CASSLGLSGGENIQYF. The DNA for the CDR3 is TGCGCCAGCAGCTTGGGATTGTCGGGGGGCGAAAACATTCAGTACTTC.

J is TRBJ2-7 and V is TRBV7-2; D may be TRBD2 (5 bases). Germline CDR1 is SGHTA and CDR2 is FQGNSA. The CDR3 covers 12 residues. Between the trimmed V and J ends, which lost 4 bases and 4 bases, there was a span of 8 bases. The CDR3 spells CASSSDLYEQYF. Written as DNA, the CDR3 is TGTGCCAGCAGCTCGGACTTGTACGAGCAGTACTTC.

This rearrangement joins TRBV2 to TRBJ1-1; TRBD1 is a possible D gene (6 bases). The V and J ends lost 5 bases and 4 bases respectively, with 14 bases between them. The germline V gene encodes CDR1 SNHLY and CDR2 FYNNEI. CDR3 length: 14 amino acids. CDR3 loop: CASSLQGGSTEAFF. The CDR3 coding sequence is TGTGCCAGCAGTTTACAGGGAGGGAGCACTGAAGCTTTCTTT.